A single sample is the source of the 20 T cell receptor beta chains below, sequenced in a study of cytomegalovirus exposure and HLA in healthy donors. The PCR used 60 Vbeta and 13 Jbeta primers. The method was immunoSEQ multiplex PCR; TCRdb's version includes in-frame clones alone and lacks a portion of them. The profile shows more than 85,000 clones, approximately 82% of them singletons. Input material: PBMCs. The origin of the receptors is a young woman in good health and CMV-seronegative.

Worth noting for this clone: A read error may produce the germline difference seen at one junction end. CDR3 loop: CSSSLVSRNTEAFF. In nucleotides, the CDR3 is TGTTCCAGCAGCTTAGTGTCCAGGAACACTGAAGCTTTCTTT. The V and J genes are TRBV7-9 and TRBJ1-1, with D uncertain. Germline V gives CDR1 SEHNR, CDR2 FQNEAQ (reference sequence). The CDR3 is 14 residues long.

The rearrangement links TRBV4-3 to TRBJ2-7, with 9 bases matching TRBD2. Trimming took 1 base from V and 3 from J; bases not matched to a gene: 7. The CDR3 extends over 16 amino acids. Germline values: CDR1 LGHNA, CDR2 YSLEER. The CDR3 nucleotides are TGCGCCAGCAGCCAAGGGCGGGGTAGCGGGAGCTACGAGCAGTACTTC. Protein: CASSQGRGSGSYEQYF.

This rearrangement joins TRBV5-1 to TRBJ1-3; 11 nucleotides align to TRBD1. Germline V gene sequence: CDR1 SGHRS, CDR2 YFSETQ. The CDR3 is 16 amino acids. With 4 bases clipped from V and 2 bases from J, the junction kept 5 bases outside the gene matches. Here the CDR3 reads CASSVDRGRPGNTIYF. In DNA, the CDR3 is TGCGCCAGCAGCGTGGACAGGGGGCGACCTGGAAACACCATATATTTT.

The chain joins TRBV7-2 to TRBJ1-1; D is uncertain. Deletions cut 5 bases from V and 3 bases from J, with 16 bases between. The germline CDR1 and CDR2 sequences are SGHTA and FQGNSA. CDR3 size: 15 residues. The CDR3 nucleotides read TGTGCCAGCAGCCCCCTTGCAGCGAGGGACACTGAAGCTTTCTTT. Protein sequence: CASSPLAARDTEAFF. Based on the CDR3 plus reference TRBV7-2 and TRBJ1-1, the full variable domain is GAGVSQSPSNKVTEKGKDVELRCDPISGHTALYWYRQSLGQGLEFLIYFQGNSAPDKSGLPSDRFSAERTGGSVSTLTIQRTQQEDSAVYLCASSPLAARDTEAFFGQGTRLTVV.

This clone was seen a handful of times. This chain joins TRBV6-1 and TRBJ2-7, with 9 positions matching TRBD1. Germline V gene sequence: CDR1 MNHNS, CDR2 SASEGT. The J segment lost 3 bases and the V segment lost 4 bases, leaving 7 bases of the junction unmatched. The CDR3 sequence is 15 residues long. CDR3 sequence reads: CASSAEETGGYEQYF. The CDR3 region has the DNA TGTGCCAGCAGTGCAGAGGAGACAGGGGGCTACGAGCAGTACTTC.

This clone was picked up one time. The V and J genes are TRBV4-3 and TRBJ2-7; weak D call: TRBD2 (5 bases). The CDR3 extends over 15 amino acids. The V and J ends lost 1 base and 2 bases respectively, with 12 bases between them. Germline V CDR1 and CDR2: LGHNA, YSLEER. The CDR3 sequence is CASSQATSKAYEQYF. CDR3 coding DNA: TGCGCCAGCAGCCAAGCTACTAGTAAGGCCTACGAGCAGTACTTC.

This rearrangement joins TRBV29-1 to TRBJ2-1; 7 nucleotides match TRBD1. V shed 7 bases and J 2 bases; nucleotides not matched to a gene: 2. There are 12 residues in the CDR3. Germline CDR1 and CDR2: SQVTM and ANQGSEA. CDR3 nucleotides: TGCAGCGCCGGGACAGCCTACAATGAGCAGTTCTTC. Its translation: CSAGTAYNEQFF.

The J gene is TRBJ2-6, the V gene TRBV6-4; tentative D call: TRBD1 (6 bases). V lost 5 bases to trimming and J lost 4 bases, with 9 bases between them. CDR3 length equals 14 residues. Germline CDR1 MRHNA, CDR2 SNTAGT. CDR3 amino acids: CASSTGLGANVLTF. The CDR3 DNA reads as TGTGCCAGCAGTACAGGGTTAGGGGCCAACGTCCTGACTTTC.

The rearrangement links TRBV19 to TRBJ1-4; 7 positions agree with TRBD1. CDR1 is LNHDA and CDR2 is SQIVND in the germline V gene (reference sequence). The CDR3 runs to 16 residues. Trimming cost V 7 bases and J 3 bases; bases outside gene matches: 11. In nucleotides, the CDR3 is TGTGCCAGTAACCGGGACAGTCGTCGAGCTAATGAAAAACTGTTTTTT. This encodes CASNRDSRRANEKLFF.

This clone is a singleton in its sample. This sequence joins TRBV6-5 and TRBJ2-1; 11 positions match TRBD1. Germline V gene sequence: CDR1 MNHEY, CDR2 SVGAGI. The length of the CDR3 is 15 residues. With V trimmed by 6 bases and J by 7 bases, 8 bases remained unmatched. CDR3 sequence reads: CASRNTGTGGNEQFF. The CDR3 DNA reads as TGTGCCAGCAGGAATACCGGGACAGGGGGTAATGAGCAGTTCTTC.

The chain joins TRBV6-6 to TRBJ1-4, with D hard to call. The CDR3 is 13 residues long. V lost 4 bases and J 5 bases, leaving 8 bases between the germline ends. The germline gives CDR1 MNHNY, CDR2 SVGAGI (reference sequence). CDR3 sequence reads: CASSSVINEKLFF. Written as DNA, the CDR3 is TGTGCCAGCAGTTCAGTCATAAATGAAAAACTGTTTTTT.

This sequence joins TRBV28 and TRBJ1-1; 10 nucleotides align to TRBD1. V was pared by 6 bases and J by 5 bases, with 12 bases of the junction left unmatched. The germline CDR1 and CDR2 sequences are MDHEN and SYDVKM. This CDR3 is 16 amino acids long. The CDR3 DNA follows: TGTGCCAGCAGACAAGCCGGGACAGGGGATGGAACTGAAGCTTTCTTT. Translated: CASRQAGTGDGTEAFF.

This clone was seen only once. The rearrangement joins TRBV28 to TRBJ1-2; a possible D gene is TRBD1 (6 bases). V lost 5 bases, J lost 1 base, and 14 bases lay in between. CDR1 and CDR2 from the germline V gene are MDHEN and SYDVKM. The CDR3 runs 15 residues. DNA of the CDR3: TGTGCCAGCAGTCATGGACAGAACCTTAACTATGGCTACACCTTC. It yields the protein CASSHGQNLNYGYTF.

V is TRBV4-3 and J is TRBJ2-1; perhaps D is TRBD1 or TRBD2 (5 bases each). Germline loops: CDR1 LGHNA, CDR2 YSLEER. V lost 4 bases and J 3 bases, leaving 10 bases between the germline ends. This CDR3 contains 14 residues. The chain's CDR3 is CASSLDSGYNEQFF. CDR3 nucleotides: TGCGCCAGCAGCCTAGACAGCGGCTACAATGAGCAGTTCTTC.

This sequence joins TRBV5-1 and TRBJ2-7; the match to TRBD1 covers 8 bases. Per germline, CDR1 SGHRS and CDR2 YFSETQ. The J segment lost 1 base and the V segment lost 1 base, leaving 7 bases of the junction unmatched. CDR3 length: 16 residues. DNA of the CDR3: TGCGCCAGCAGCTTGAGGCCCGGGACAGGTTCCTACGAGCAGTACTTC. Translating gives CASSLRPGTGSYEQYF.

The chain uses TRBV4-3 and TRBJ2-1, with D unresolved. The CDR3 runs to 15 residues. Trimming pared 0 bases from V and 1 base from J, leaving 7 bases between. Germline lookup yields CDR1 LGHNA and CDR2 YSLEER. Written as DNA, the CDR3 is TGCGCCAGCAGCCAAGATGGTCAGTCCTACAATGAGCAGTTCTTC. It is translated as CASSQDGQSYNEQFF.

The chain couples TRBV6-5 to TRBJ1-5; 11 nucleotides match TRBD1. CDR3 length equals 16 residues. Germline V gene lookup returns CDR1 MNHEY and CDR2 SVGAGI. V dropped 4 bases and J dropped 4; count of bases not matched to a gene: 6. The CDR3 DNA follows: TGTGCCAGCAGTTCCGGGACAGGGGGACCAAATCAGCCCCAGCATTTT. Residues: CASSSGTGGPNQPQHF.

The V gene is TRBV27, the J gene TRBJ2-7; TRBD1 matches at 10 bases. With V trimmed by 4 bases and J by 5 bases, 8 bases remained unmatched. The germline CDR1 and CDR2 sequences are MNHEY and SMNVEV (reference sequence). CDR3 length: 15 residues. CDR3 nucleotide sequence: TGTGCCAGCAGTTACCCGGGACAGGGGCCCCACGAGCAGTACTTC. Translation gives CASSYPGQGPHEQYF.

The chain carries TRBV19 and TRBJ2-7, with 12 positions matching TRBD1. CDR1 is LNHDA and CDR2 is SQIVND in the germline V gene (reference sequence). This CDR3 spans 16 amino acids. Germline trimming cut 6 bases from V and 5 bases from J; bases unmatched to any gene: 11. The CDR3 DNA follows: TGTGCCAGTAGCCCCGGGACAGGGGGCGTCCTCGACGAGCAGTACTTC. Translated, it gives CASSPGTGGVLDEQYF.

This chain uses TRBV18 with TRBJ1-3, with 9 bases matching TRBD1. CDR3 length: 23 residues. The V gene's germline CDR1 is KGHSH and CDR2 LQKENI. The ends lost 2 bases at V and 2 bases at J; junction bases unmatched: 25. This CDR3 reads CASSPGPSNIPGQGRIPGNTIYF. The CDR3 region has the DNA TGTGCCAGCTCACCAGGACCGTCTAACATCCCGGGACAGGGAAGGATTCCTGGAAACACCATATATTTT.